The 8 T cell receptor beta chains listed next were all sequenced from one sample in a study of OX40 agonist ivuxolimab in advanced cancers. Produced via immunoSEQ multiplex PCR; TCRdb's table is partial and in-frame only. The repertoire holds roughly 41,000 clones, with 85% as singletons. The specimen was CD4+ or CD8+ T cells sorted from blood, collected in a trial of the OX40 agonist ivuxolimab. The receptors come from an adult with an advanced solid tumor such as melanoma, head and neck, liver or kidney cancer.

V gene TRBV9 combines with J gene TRBJ1-1; 9 nucleotides align to TRBD1. V trimming: 3 bases; J trimming: 4 bases; junction bases outside the gene matches: 1. The CDR3 length is 13 residues. CDR1 and CDR2 (germline): SGDLS, YYNGEE. The CDR3 sequence is CASSATGGTEAFF. In DNA form, the CDR3 reads TGTGCCAGCAGCGCGACAGGGGGCACTGAAGCTTTCTTT. The full variable domain, with the rest looked up from reference TRBV9 and TRBJ1-1, is DSGVTQTPKHLITATGQRVTLRCSPRSGDLSVYWYQQSLDQGLQFLIQYYNGEERAKGNILERFSAQQFPDLHSELNLSSLELGDSALYFCASSATGGTEAFFGQGTRLTVV.

The chain employs TRBV19 and TRBJ2-5; D remains unclear. The J call may be faulty, since TRBJ2-7 better matches the DNA end. CDR3 length equals 13 residues. Germline V lookup: CDR1 LNHDA, CDR2 SQIVND (reference sequence). The CDR3 loop is CASRLTTSYEQYF. DNA of the CDR3: TGTGCCAGTAGGCTGACAACCTCCTACGAGCAGTACTTC.

The V gene is TRBV4-2, the J gene TRBJ2-1; TRBD2 matches 9 bases. The junction had 14 bases not matched to a gene; V was cut back by 1 base and J by 7 bases. Germline-derived CDR1 and CDR2 are LGHNA and YNFKEQ. The CDR3 has 18 amino acids. DNA of the CDR3: TGTGCCAGCAGCCAAGCGGTTGTAGCGGCGGGGGGGAGGAATGAGCAGTTCTTC. Translated: CASSQAVVAAGGRNEQFF.

Details on this clone: Germline and junction disagree at one end, which may indicate a read error. The V and J genes are TRBV2 and TRBJ1-1; a possible D gene is TRBD1 (6 bases). Germline loops: CDR1 SNHLY, CDR2 FYNNEI. The CDR3 extends over 15 amino acids. The CDR3 sequence is CASREETGLNTEAFF. The DNA of the CDR3 is TGTGCCAGCAGGGAAGAGACAGGTCTGAACACTGAAGCTTTCTTT.

V and J are TRBV11-1 and TRBJ2-1, with TRBD2 identical over 7 bases. V was pared by 4 bases and J by 0 bases, with 6 bases of the junction left unmatched. The CDR3 spans 16 residues. Per germline, CDR1 SGHAT and CDR2 FQDESV (reference sequence). CDR3 sequence reads: CASSSGLVSSYNEQFF. CDR3 nucleotides: TGTGCCAGCAGCTCCGGACTAGTCAGCTCCTACAATGAGCAGTTCTTC.

Judged by abundance, this clone is medium-sized. V and J are TRBV9 and TRBJ2-1, with 9 bases lining up with TRBD2. The length of the CDR3 is 15 residues. CDR1 and CDR2 (germline): SGDLS, YYNGEE. The ends lost 4 bases at V and 8 bases at J; junction bases unmatched: 10. The DNA of the CDR3 is TGTGCCAGCAGCTTATGGGGTAGCGGGAGTGATGAGCAGTTCTTC. Amino acid sequence: CASSLWGSGSDEQFF.

The chain uses TRBV4-1 and TRBJ1-4; 7 bases are shared with TRBD1. V dropped 8 bases and J dropped 10; count of bases not matched to a gene: 13. Germline loops: CDR1 MGHRA, CDR2 YSYEKL. There are 14 residues in the CDR3. The chain's CDR3 is CASCSEGAQGKLFF. DNA for the CDR3: TGCGCCAGCTGCTCGGAGGGGGCTCAGGGAAAACTGTTTTTT.

Regarding this clone: An end of the junction differs from the germline gene, which may be a read error. The chain has TRBV20-1 and TRBJ1-4; D gene ambiguous. Germline V gives CDR1 DFQATT, CDR2 SNEGSKA (reference sequence). The CDR3 spans 11 residues. CDR3 DNA sequence: TGCAGTGCTAGAGTTGATGAGAAACTGTTTTTT. Translating it yields CSARVDEKLFF.